Below are 25 T cell receptor beta chains sequenced from a single sample in a study of blood T cell repertoires in COVID-19. TCRdb's copy holds only in-frame clones and misses some; the assay was immunoSEQ multiplex PCR. The sample records around 310,000 clones, around 90% being singletons. The sequencing sample was made of peripheral blood. The receptors come from a woman in her forties with COVID-19, enrolled during active disease.

This clone was seen a single time. The chain couples TRBV5-5 to TRBJ1-5; TRBD1 matches at 7 bases. V was clipped by 2 bases and J by 7 bases; unmatched bases: 3. The length of the CDR3 is 13 residues. Germline lookup yields CDR1 SGHKS and CDR2 YYEKEE (reference sequence). CDR3 DNA: TGTGCCAGCAGCTTCCAGGGGGGCCAGCCCCAGCATTTT. Translated, it gives CASSFQGGQPQHF.

In this sample, this clone turned up once. Other DNA sequences within the sample encode an identical CDR3. The genes are TRBV18 and TRBJ2-7; possibly TRBD1 for D (5 bases). CDR3 length: 14 residues. The germline gives CDR1 KGHSH, CDR2 LQKENI. The V gene lost 6 bases and the J gene lost 1 base, with 13 bases spanning the gap. The DNA of the CDR3 is TGTGCCAGCTCCCCTCCAGGGCTTTCCTACGAGCAGTACTTC. This translates into CASSPPGLSYEQYF.

The V and J genes are TRBV7-2 and TRBJ1-4; possibly TRBD1 for D (6 bases). CDR1 is SGHTA, CDR2 FQGNSA, per germline. The CDR3 has 14 amino acids. The V and J ends lost 4 bases and 9 bases respectively, with 15 bases between them. The CDR3 protein is CASSSFSGGQKLFF. As DNA, the CDR3 is TGTGCCAGCAGCTCCTTTTCGGGGGGGCAAAAACTGTTTTTT.

J is TRBJ1-1 and V is TRBV5-1; D is unresolved. Germline V gene data show CDR1 as SGHRS and CDR2 as YFSETQ. CDR3 length equals 14 residues. Deletions cut 0 bases from V and 8 bases from J, with 14 bases between. The CDR3 region is CASSLVQTGAEAFF. Written as DNA, the CDR3 is TGCGCCAGCAGCTTGGTGCAGACTGGCGCGGAAGCTTTCTTT.

V usage is TRBV5-5 and J usage is TRBJ1-4, with 11 bases lining up with TRBD1. Germline-derived CDR1 and CDR2 are SGHKS and YYEKEE (reference sequence). This CDR3 has 15 amino acids. Trimming removed 3 bases from V and 5 bases from J; junction bases left unmatched: 3. CDR3 in amino acids: CASSWWDRGNEKLFF. CDR3 bases: TGTGCCAGCAGCTGGTGGGACAGGGGGAATGAAAAACTGTTTTTT.

The rearrangement uses TRBV19 and TRBJ1-3; D is uncertain. Germline V gene lookup returns CDR1 LNHDA and CDR2 SQIVND (reference sequence). The V end was cut by 4 bases, the J end by 7 bases, with 8 bases between. The CDR3 extends over 12 amino acids. DNA of the CDR3: TGTGCCAGTAGTACCCGAGAGAACACCATATATTTT. Its protein product is CASSTRENTIYF.

The chain links TRBV7-3 to TRBJ2-1; 7 bases line up with TRBD2. V lost 6 bases to trimming and J lost 4 bases; unmatched junction nucleotides: 9. Germline V gene lookup returns CDR1 SGHTA and CDR2 FQGTGA. The CDR3 runs to 15 residues. The CDR3 region is CASRLPGLTYNEQFF. The CDR3, as DNA: TGTGCCAGCAGGTTACCGGGACTAACTTACAATGAGCAGTTCTTC.

This rearrangement joins TRBV4-1 to TRBJ1-2, with D hard to call. The V end lost 3 bases, the J end lost 4 bases, and 15 bases lay between the germline ends. Per germline, CDR1 MGHRA and CDR2 YSYEKL. The CDR3 covers 15 residues. CDR3 region: CASSHPDPEGYGYTF. The CDR3 DNA sequence: TGCGCCAGCAGCCACCCGGACCCGGAGGGCTATGGCTACACCTTC.

The CDR3 DNA follows: TGTGCCACCAGTGAACCGCCGGGACAGGGGGCCGGAAGCAATCAGCCCCAGCATTTT. Its protein product is CATSEPPGQGAGSNQPQHF. The chain combines TRBV24-1 with TRBJ1-5; the match to TRBD1 covers 12 bases. Trimming at V came to 4 bases and at J to 1 base, leaving 10 bases not matched to a gene. CDR3 length: 19 amino acids. Germline V CDR1 and CDR2: KGHDR, SFDVKD.

This clone is a singleton in its sample. The rearrangement joins TRBV30 to TRBJ1-4, with 7 bases lining up with TRBD1. The J segment lost 2 bases and the V segment lost 3 bases, leaving 9 bases of the junction unmatched. Germline V gene data show CDR1 as GTSNPN and CDR2 as SVGIG (reference sequence). The length of the CDR3 is 16 residues. The CDR3 nucleotides read TGTGCCTGGAGGACAGGGTTTGGAGGGACTAATGAAAAACTGTTTTTT. Its translation: CAWRTGFGGTNEKLFF.

The V call is TRBV7-3, the J call TRBJ2-1, with 14 bases identical to TRBD2. CDR3 length equals 16 residues. With V trimmed by 5 bases and J by 8 bases, 8 bases remained unmatched. CDR1 is SGHTA, CDR2 FQGTGA, per germline. CDR3 sequence (DNA): TGTGCCAGCAGCCCACCGGGGACTAGCGGGGGACATGAGCAGTTCTTC. Translated: CASSPPGTSGGHEQFF. The full variable domain, completed using reference TRBV7-3 and TRBJ2-1, is GAGVSQTPSNKVTEKGKYVELRCDPISGHTALYWYRQSLGQGPEFLIYFQGTGAADDSGLPNDRFFAVRPEGSVSTLKIQRTERGDSAVYLCASSPPGTSGGHEQFFGPGTRLTVL.

The gene calls are TRBV28 and TRBJ1-2; 7 bases are a match to TRBD1. Germline V gene lookup returns CDR1 MDHEN and CDR2 SYDVKM. J gave up 7 bases and V 8 bases, and 10 bases lay outside the gene matches. The CDR3 runs to 13 residues. CDR3: CASYDRAGGGYTF. The CDR3 region has the DNA TGTGCCAGCTACGACAGGGCGGGTGGTGGCTACACCTTC.

The sample holds one count of this clone. This chain links TRBV2 with TRBJ2-5; no firm D call. The length of the CDR3 is 18 residues. V gave up 2 bases and J gave up 9 bases, with 28 bases separating them. Germline CDR1 SNHLY, CDR2 FYNNEI. CDR3 nucleotide sequence: TGTGCCAGCAGTGAAAATCCTCCGCTAACCCCCCTCCAAGTAGCCCAGTACTTC. It codes for CASSENPPLTPLQVAQYF.

This clone was picked up one time. The V gene is TRBV28, the J gene TRBJ2-7; D possibly corresponds to TRBD2 (7 bases). Trimming removed 11 bases from V and 3 bases from J, with 26 bases in between. Germline assignment: CDR1 MDHEN and CDR2 SYDVKM. The CDR3 consists of 16 residues. The CDR3 sequence is CASGGGGTILFYEQYF. CDR3 bases: TGTGCCTCCGGCGGCGGGGGCACAATTCTTTTCTACGAGCAGTACTTC.

V gene TRBV12-3 or TRBV12-4 combines with J gene TRBJ2-1; D gene uncertain. CDR3 length: 13 amino acids. V shed 5 bases and J shed 7 bases, with 12 bases lying between them. CDR3 sequence reads: CASSGSTPNEQFF. As DNA, the CDR3 is TGTGCCAGCAGTGGTTCTACTCCTAATGAGCAGTTCTTC.

V and J are TRBV27 and TRBJ2-3, with TRBD2 matching over 14 bases. With 5 bases clipped from V and 9 bases from J, the junction kept 10 bases outside the gene matches. CDR1 and CDR2 (germline): MNHEY, SMNVEV (reference sequence). This CDR3 is 16 amino acids long. This CDR3 reads CASSPRLAGGFKTQYF. The CDR3 DNA reads TGTGCCAGCAGTCCAAGACTAGCGGGAGGGTTTAAAACGCAGTATTTT.

This rearrangement joins TRBV20-1 to TRBJ2-4, with 7 bases identical to TRBD1. The CDR3 loop spans 15 amino acids. Looked up from germline, CDR1 is DFQATT and CDR2 is SNEGSKA (reference sequence). V trimming: 3 bases; J trimming: 5 bases; junction bases outside the gene matches: 10. This CDR3 reads CSASSLGDRENIQYF. DNA for the CDR3: TGCAGTGCTAGTAGTTTGGGAGACAGGGAAAACATTCAGTACTTC.

This clone was detected only once. The V gene is TRBV6-5, the J gene TRBJ2-7; 9 bases fit TRBD1. The CDR3 totals 16 residues. J lost 5 bases, V lost 2 bases, and 10 bases had no gene match. Germline CDR1 and CDR2: MNHEY and SVGAGI. CDR3 region: CASSYRTGTGFHEQYF. CDR3 DNA sequence: TGTGCCAGCAGTTACCGAACGGGGACAGGGTTCCACGAGCAGTACTTC.

V and J are TRBV6-5 and TRBJ2-5, with TRBD1 matching 10 bases. This CDR3 is built from 14 residues. CDR1 is MNHEY and CDR2 is SVGAGI in the germline V gene. V was clipped by 7 bases and J by 5 bases; unmatched bases: 7. The DNA of the CDR3 is TGTGCCAGCATTCGGACAGGGGGATGGGAGACCCAGTACTTC. Its translation is CASIRTGGWETQYF.

This chain uses TRBV15 with TRBJ2-2; 10 bases agree with TRBD2. V was clipped by 1 base and J by 5 bases; unmatched bases: 10. The germline V gene encodes CDR1 LNHNV and CDR2 YYDKDF (reference sequence). The CDR3 spans 18 residues. CDR3 region: CATSRVDSGRRGTGELFF. The CDR3 nucleotides read TGTGCCACCAGCAGAGTTGATAGCGGGAGGCGGGGGACCGGGGAGCTGTTTTTT.

The chain combines TRBV5-5 with TRBJ2-1; perhaps TRBD1 as D (5 bases). Germline CDR1 SGHKS, CDR2 YYEKEE (reference sequence). CDR3 length equals 14 residues. With 0 bases removed from V and 3 bases from J, the gap between germline ends came to 7 bases. The CDR3 protein is CASSLGGHYNEQFF. DNA for the CDR3: TGTGCCAGCAGCTTGGGGGGCCACTACAATGAGCAGTTCTTC.

The rearrangement uses TRBV4-3 and TRBJ2-5; D is perhaps TRBD2 (6 bases). CDR3 length: 14 amino acids. Germline CDR1 is LGHNA and CDR2 is YSLEER. The V end was cut by 4 bases, the J end by 3 bases, with 12 bases between. In DNA form, the CDR3 reads TGCGCCAGCAGCCCCTCCTGGGGGGAAGAGACCCAGTACTTC. The encoded protein is CASSPSWGEETQYF.

CDR3 nucleotide sequence: TGTGCCAGCAGTACCCCGGGGGGGGCGGTAAGGGAAAAACTGTTTTTT. Translating it yields CASSTPGGAVREKLFF. V gene TRBV28 combines with J gene TRBJ1-4; TRBD1 might be the D (6 bases). CDR1 MDHEN and CDR2 SYDVKM come from the germline V gene. The germline V and J ends were trimmed by 5 bases and 8 bases, with 21 bases remaining between them. This CDR3 is built from 16 residues.

This clone occurred once. The gene calls are TRBV7-2 and TRBJ2-7, with D possibly TRBD1 on 5 matching bases. Deletions cut 0 bases from V and 6 bases from J, with 12 bases between. The CDR3 is 14 amino acids. Germline lookup yields CDR1 SGHTA and CDR2 FQGNSA. The CDR3 DNA sequence: TGTGCCAGCAGCTTAGCAGCAGGGAACTCCGAGCAGTACTTC. Its protein product is CASSLAAGNSEQYF.

CDR3 nucleotides: TGTGCCAGCAGCTATGACAGGGCTGAAGCTTTCTTT. This codes for CASSYDRAEAFF. The chain links TRBV5-6 to TRBJ1-1; 7 bases agree with TRBD1. Trimming took 3 bases from V and 6 from J; bases not matched to a gene: 2. The CDR3 has 12 residues. The germline gives CDR1 SGHDT, CDR2 YYEEEE.